This T cell receptor (beta chain) came from a study of PD-L1 blockade in urothelial cancer. Study summary: Individuals in the cohort had been given 0 to 3 earlier chemotherapy regimens. Researchers looked at the blood 3 weeks (second dose) and 6 weeks after treatment began.

Points on this clone: As yet, its antigen is unknown.

Time point of the sample: pretreatment peripheral blood. Overall study findings and caveats: Better survival was predicted when blood TCR clonality before treatment fell below the median.

Repertoires were generated with immunoSEQ multiplex PCR, while TCRdb's copy carries only in-frame clones and drops some. Of under 95,000 clones in the sample, roughly 84% were seen once. The receptor was derived from a woman aged 70-85 years with urothelial cancer. Sequences were derived from PBMCs, sampled around atezolizumab (anti-PD-L1) treatment.

The CDR3 bases are TGTGCCAGCTCACCACAGGGTGACAGCTCTGGAAACACCATATATTTT. It yields the protein CASSPQGDSSGNTIYF. J is TRBJ1-3 and V is TRBV18, with D possibly matching TRBD1 (5 bases). V was clipped by 1 base and J by 0 bases, with 10 bases between them. From germline, CDR1 is KGHSH and CDR2 LQKENI. The CDR3 contains 16 residues.